These T cell receptor beta chains were read from a single sample in a study of shared clonotypes between healthy human individuals. Measured with immunoSEQ multiplex PCR; TCRdb has only the in-frame clones, and not every one. The repertoire holds approximately 740,000 clones, with around 92% as singletons. Sequencing used naive CD8+ T cells sorted from blood. The receptors stem from a man younger than 40 in good health. Each CDR3 is given without its conserved first and last residue. The size field is filled for only some rows; it gives once, few, many or a size class.

abundance: -; v_gene: TRBV18; CDR3aa: ASSPPRTEAKNIQY
abundance: -; v_gene: TRBV5-1; CDR3aa: ASSSPGLAGGTGELF
abundance: -; v_gene: TRBV4-1; CDR3aa: ASSQEGTGETQY
abundance: -; v_gene: TRBV27; CDR3aa: ASSGGTVSYNEQF
abundance: -; v_gene: TRBV13; CDR3aa: ASSMQGAVLYEQY
abundance: few; v_gene: TRBV10-1; CDR3aa: ASSFGRTYEQY
abundance: -; v_gene: TRBV7-6; CDR3aa: ASSLRDGYNEQF
abundance: -; v_gene: TRBV28; CDR3aa: ASRGGDRDNEQF
abundance: few; v_gene: TRBV11-2; CDR3aa: ASSLGVAAGGETQY
abundance: once; v_gene: TRBV11-2; CDR3aa: ASSSGQGVGYEQY
abundance: once; v_gene: TRBV7-6; CDR3aa: ASSSGLAGVKAEQF
abundance: -; v_gene: TRBV7-3; CDR3aa: ASSLTPDYEQY
abundance: -; v_gene: TRBV6-5; CDR3aa: ASSYSSRDQPY
abundance: -; v_gene: TRBV6-6; CDR3aa: ASSNRVNEKLF
abundance: -; v_gene: TRBV4-2; CDR3aa: ASSQDNAETQY
abundance: -; v_gene: TRBV5-5; CDR3aa: ASSLHRDYT
abundance: -; v_gene: TRBV14; CDR3aa: ASSQVSLGYGYT
abundance: -; v_gene: TRBV27; CDR3aa: ASSLSVYQPQH
abundance: -; v_gene: TRBV2; CDR3aa: ASSQTVNYGYT
abundance: -; v_gene: TRBV7-3; CDR3aa: ASSLGTGSDEQY
abundance: -; v_gene: TRBV4-1; CDR3aa: ASSQGGGSTDTQY
abundance: -; v_gene: TRBV2; CDR3aa: ASSEYGVGQMNTEAF
abundance: -; v_gene: TRBV5-1; CDR3aa: ASSLGGSSYEQY
abundance: -; v_gene: TRBV9; CDR3aa: ASSVERDRFKTAGELF
abundance: once; v_gene: TRBV28; CDR3aa: ASSFPDRREKGTGELF
abundance: -; v_gene: TRBV29-1; CDR3aa: SVGVSGRADTQY
abundance: few; v_gene: TRBV7-9; CDR3aa: ASSRTGTGVNEQF
abundance: -; v_gene: TRBV6-5; CDR3aa: ASRILGDNTGELF
abundance: -; v_gene: TRBV2; CDR3aa: ASRTGSSYNEQF
abundance: -; v_gene: TRBV9; CDR3aa: ASSVEGAWGQPQH
abundance: -; v_gene: TRBV7-9; CDR3aa: ASSLRAGAPYNEQF
abundance: once; v_gene: TRBV5-1; CDR3aa: ASSLELQDGQPQH
abundance: -; v_gene: TRBV27; CDR3aa: ASSLKSTDTQY
abundance: -; v_gene: TRBV28; CDR3aa: ASSLSGQFSQPQH
abundance: -; v_gene: TRBV9; CDR3aa: ARQNIQY
abundance: -; v_gene: TRBV6-5; CDR3aa: ASSPREGVGYEQY
abundance: -; v_gene: TRBV7-9; CDR3aa: ASSHRQELLGSYEQY
abundance: -; v_gene: TRBV5-1; CDR3aa: ASSLVWGRDEKLF
abundance: -; v_gene: TRBV19; CDR3aa: ASTPTSISYNEQF
abundance: -; v_gene: TRBV10-2; CDR3aa: ASSESRLNTEAF
abundance: -; v_gene: TRBV29-1; CDR3aa: SVQGLSAEAF
abundance: -; v_gene: TRBV5-4; CDR3aa: ASSLGGMTEAF
abundance: -; v_gene: TRBV28; CDR3aa: ASSFTGDPGANVLT
abundance: -; v_gene: TRBV29-1; CDR3aa: SVGDSLTYGYT
abundance: once; v_gene: TRBV6-1; CDR3aa: ASSEDHEAF
abundance: -; v_gene: TRBV19; CDR3aa: ASSIGTGLAYNEQF
abundance: -; v_gene: TRBV9; CDR3aa: ASRQGGPGNTIY
abundance: -; v_gene: TRBV6-1; CDR3aa: ASNPRSGPQY
abundance: -; v_gene: TRBV11-2; CDR3aa: ASSQTSGYNEQF
abundance: -; v_gene: TRBV15; CDR3aa: ATTPGGWDEQY
abundance: few; v_gene: TRBV6-6; CDR3aa: ASSYVYGYT
abundance: -; v_gene: TRBV5-4; CDR3aa: ASSLDQGSRGYT
abundance: once; v_gene: TRBV10-2; CDR3aa: AERVGPDRPSGNTIY
abundance: -; v_gene: TRBV2; CDR3aa: ASSGITYNEQF
abundance: -; v_gene: TRBV21-1; CDR3aa: ASSPRDRGQETQY
abundance: -; v_gene: TRBV4-1; CDR3aa: ASSQDMGADTQY
abundance: -; v_gene: TRBV25-1; CDR3aa: ASHPGANTEAF
abundance: -; v_gene: TRBV29-1; CDR3aa: SAFLITVTEAF
abundance: -; v_gene: TRBV2; CDR3aa: ASSEAHRTGETQY